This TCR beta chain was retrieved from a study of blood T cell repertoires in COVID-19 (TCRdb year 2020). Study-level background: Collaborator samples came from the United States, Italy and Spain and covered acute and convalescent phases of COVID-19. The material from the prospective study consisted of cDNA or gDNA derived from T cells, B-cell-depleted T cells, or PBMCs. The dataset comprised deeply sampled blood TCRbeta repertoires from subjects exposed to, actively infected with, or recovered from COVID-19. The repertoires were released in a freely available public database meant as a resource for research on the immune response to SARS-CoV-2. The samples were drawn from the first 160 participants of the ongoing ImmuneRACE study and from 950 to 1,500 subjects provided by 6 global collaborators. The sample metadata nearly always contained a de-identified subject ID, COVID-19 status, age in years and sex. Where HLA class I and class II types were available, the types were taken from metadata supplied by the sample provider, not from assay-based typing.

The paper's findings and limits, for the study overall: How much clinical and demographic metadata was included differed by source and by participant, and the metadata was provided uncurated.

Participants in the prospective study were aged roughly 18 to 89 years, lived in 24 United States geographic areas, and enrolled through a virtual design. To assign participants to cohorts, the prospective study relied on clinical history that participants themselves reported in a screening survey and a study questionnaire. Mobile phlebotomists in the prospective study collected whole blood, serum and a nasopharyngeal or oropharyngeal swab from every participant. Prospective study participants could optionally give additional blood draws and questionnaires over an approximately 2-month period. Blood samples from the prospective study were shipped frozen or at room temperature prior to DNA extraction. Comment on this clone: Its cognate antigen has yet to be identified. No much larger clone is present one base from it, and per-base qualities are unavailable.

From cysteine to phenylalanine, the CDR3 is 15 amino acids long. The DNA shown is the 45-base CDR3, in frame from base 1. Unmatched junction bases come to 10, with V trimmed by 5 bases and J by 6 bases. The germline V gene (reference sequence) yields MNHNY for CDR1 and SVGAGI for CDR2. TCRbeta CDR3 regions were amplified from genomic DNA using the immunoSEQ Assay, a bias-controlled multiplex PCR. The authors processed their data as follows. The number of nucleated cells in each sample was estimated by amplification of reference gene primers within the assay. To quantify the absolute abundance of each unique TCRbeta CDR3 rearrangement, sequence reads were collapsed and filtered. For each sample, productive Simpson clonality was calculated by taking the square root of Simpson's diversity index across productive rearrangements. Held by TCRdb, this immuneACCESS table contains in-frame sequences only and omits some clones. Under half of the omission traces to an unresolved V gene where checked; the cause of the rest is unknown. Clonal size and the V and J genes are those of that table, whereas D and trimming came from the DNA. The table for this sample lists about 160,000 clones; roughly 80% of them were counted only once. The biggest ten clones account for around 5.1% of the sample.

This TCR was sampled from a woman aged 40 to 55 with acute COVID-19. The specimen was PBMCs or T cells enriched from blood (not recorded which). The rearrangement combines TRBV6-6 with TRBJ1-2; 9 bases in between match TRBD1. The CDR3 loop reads CASSHRDREVDGYTF. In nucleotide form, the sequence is TGTGCCAGCAGTCACCGGGACAGGGAGGTCGATGGCTACACCTTC.